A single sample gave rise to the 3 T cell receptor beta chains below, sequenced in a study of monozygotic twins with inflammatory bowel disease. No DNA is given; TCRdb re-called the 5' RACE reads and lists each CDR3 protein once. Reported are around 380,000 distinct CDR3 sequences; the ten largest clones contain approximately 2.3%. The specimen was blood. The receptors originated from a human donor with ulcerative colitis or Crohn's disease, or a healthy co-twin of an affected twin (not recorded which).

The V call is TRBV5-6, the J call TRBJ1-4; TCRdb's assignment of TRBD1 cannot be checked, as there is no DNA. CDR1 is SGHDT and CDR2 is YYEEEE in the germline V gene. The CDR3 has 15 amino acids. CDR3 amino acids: CASSSWTGFNEKLFF.

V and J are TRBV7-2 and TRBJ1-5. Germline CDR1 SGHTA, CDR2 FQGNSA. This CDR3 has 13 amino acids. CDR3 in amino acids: CASSLVFDQPQHF.

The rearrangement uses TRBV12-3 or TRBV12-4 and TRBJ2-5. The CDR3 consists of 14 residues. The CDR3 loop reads CASTGGVTQETQYF.